These T cell receptor beta chains were read from a single sample in a study of blood T cell repertoires in COVID-19. Measured with immunoSEQ multiplex PCR; TCRdb has only the in-frame clones, and not every one. The sample holds fewer than 350,000 clones, 80% to 90% seen once. Sequenced input: PBMCs or T cells enriched from blood (not recorded which). Receptors originate from a man aged 25 to 40 who had recovered from COVID-19. CDR3s include the opening cysteine and the closing phenylalanine or tryptophan. Each record gives: V gene, D gene, J gene, clone size, CDR3 protein, CDR3 DNA. The D gene is left open where the match is weak. Expanded clones get a size class; other rows say once, few or many, or leave the size out.

v_call: TRBV7-2; d_call: NA; j_call: TRBJ2-1; clone_size: NA; cdr3_aa: CASREDSYNEQFF; cdr3_nt: TGTGCCAGCAGAGAGGACAGCTACAATGAGCAGTTCTTC
v_call: TRBV7-9; d_call: NA; j_call: TRBJ1-3; clone_size: NA; cdr3_aa: CASSARDDRSGNTIYF; cdr3_nt: TGTGCCAGCAGCGCACGGGACGACAGGTCTGGAAACACCATATATTTT
v_call: TRBV5-1; d_call: TRBD1; j_call: TRBJ1-1; clone_size: NA; cdr3_aa: CASSLSGTGSTEAFF; cdr3_nt: TGCGCCAGCAGCTTGTCGGGGACAGGGTCCACTGAAGCTTTCTTT
v_call: TRBV5-4; d_call: NA; j_call: TRBJ1-5; clone_size: NA; cdr3_aa: CASSLAPDQPQHF; cdr3_nt: TGTGCCAGCAGCTTGGCCCCGGATCAGCCCCAGCATTTT
v_call: TRBV28; d_call: TRBD1; j_call: TRBJ2-7; clone_size: NA; cdr3_aa: CASSPRTQGADEQYF; cdr3_nt: TGTGCCAGCAGTCCCCGGACGCAGGGGGCGGACGAGCAGTACTTC
v_call: TRBV28; d_call: TRBD1; j_call: TRBJ1-2; clone_size: NA; cdr3_aa: CASSLGGTGGRYGYTF; cdr3_nt: TGTGCCAGCAGTTTAGGGGGGACAGGCGGTCGCTATGGCTACACCTTC
v_call: TRBV11-2; d_call: TRBD1; j_call: TRBJ2-7; clone_size: NA; cdr3_aa: CASSLRQGYYEQYF; cdr3_nt: TGTGCCAGCAGCTTAAGACAGGGATACTACGAGCAGTACTTC
v_call: TRBV7-8; d_call: TRBD1; j_call: TRBJ2-7; clone_size: NA; cdr3_aa: CASSLWNRGTYEQYF; cdr3_nt: TGTGCCAGCAGCTTATGGAACAGGGGAACCTACGAGCAGTACTTC
v_call: TRBV5-1; d_call: TRBD1; j_call: TRBJ1-1; clone_size: NA; cdr3_aa: CASFGQGNTEAFF; cdr3_nt: TGCGCCAGCTTCGGACAGGGGAACACTGAAGCTTTCTTT
v_call: TRBV20-1; d_call: NA; j_call: TRBJ1-4; clone_size: NA; cdr3_aa: CSASKGDNEKLFF; cdr3_nt: TGCAGTGCTAGTAAAGGGGATAATGAAAAACTGTTTTTT
v_call: TRBV12-5; d_call: TRBD1; j_call: TRBJ1-2; clone_size: NA; cdr3_aa: CASGGDSTNYGYTF; cdr3_nt: TGTGCTAGTGGGGGGGACAGCACCAACTATGGCTACACCTTC
v_call: TRBV15; d_call: TRBD1; j_call: TRBJ2-7; clone_size: NA; cdr3_aa: CATSTGGRGRFYEQYF; cdr3_nt: TGTGCCACCAGCACAGGGGGCAGGGGGCGTTTCTACGAGCAGTACTTC
v_call: TRBV7-2; d_call: TRBD1; j_call: TRBJ2-7; clone_size: NA; cdr3_aa: CASSFDADRANEQYF; cdr3_nt: TGTGCCAGCAGCTTCGACGCGGACAGGGCTAACGAGCAGTACTTC
v_call: TRBV19; d_call: NA; j_call: TRBJ1-5; clone_size: few; cdr3_aa: CASSIVGGGNQPQHF; cdr3_nt: TGTGCCAGTAGTATAGTAGGGGGAGGGAATCAGCCCCAGCATTTT
v_call: TRBV11-2; d_call: TRBD2; j_call: TRBJ2-3; clone_size: NA; cdr3_aa: CASSLVRGGAGDTQYF; cdr3_nt: TGTGCCAGCAGCTTAGTTCGCGGGGGGGCTGGAGATACGCAGTATTTT
v_call: TRBV19; d_call: TRBD1; j_call: TRBJ1-3; clone_size: NA; cdr3_aa: CASSTYLRTHSPGTGSYGNTIYF; cdr3_nt: TGTGCCAGTAGTACATACCTTAGGACCCACAGTCCCGGGACAGGGAGCTATGGAAACACCATATATTTT
v_call: TRBV30; d_call: NA; j_call: TRBJ1-3; clone_size: once; cdr3_aa: CAWSVPGELSGNTIYF; cdr3_nt: TGTGCCTGGAGTGTACCAGGGGAATTATCTGGAAACACCATATATTTT
v_call: TRBV2; d_call: TRBD1; j_call: TRBJ1-2; clone_size: few; cdr3_aa: CASRAGQGVSRGYTF; cdr3_nt: TGTGCCAGCCGCGCGGGACAGGGTGTATCCCGTGGCTACACCTTC
v_call: TRBV6-5; d_call: NA; j_call: TRBJ1-2; clone_size: NA; cdr3_aa: CASNGGVGYTF; cdr3_nt: TGTGCCAGCAATGGGGGCGTTGGCTACACCTTC
v_call: TRBV14; d_call: TRBD2; j_call: TRBJ2-3; clone_size: NA; cdr3_aa: CASSLAGGTDTQYF; cdr3_nt: TGTGCCAGCAGTCTAGCGGGGGGCACAGATACGCAGTATTTT
v_call: TRBV5-1; d_call: TRBD2; j_call: TRBJ2-5; clone_size: NA; cdr3_aa: CASSLLAGSQETQYF; cdr3_nt: TGCGCCAGCAGCTTACTAGCGGGGAGCCAAGAGACCCAGTACTTC
v_call: TRBV9; d_call: TRBD2; j_call: TRBJ2-3; clone_size: NA; cdr3_aa: CASSATSGAAMADTQYF; cdr3_nt: TGTGCCAGCAGCGCCACTAGCGGGGCGGCCATGGCAGATACGCAGTATTTT
v_call: TRBV18; d_call: NA; j_call: TRBJ2-1; clone_size: NA; cdr3_aa: CASSPRSNEQFF; cdr3_nt: TGTGCCAGCTCACCTCGTTCCAATGAGCAGTTCTTC
v_call: TRBV9; d_call: NA; j_call: TRBJ1-1; clone_size: NA; cdr3_aa: CASSARVGTEAFF; cdr3_nt: TGTGCCAGCAGCGCCAGGGTTGGGACTGAAGCTTTCTTT
v_call: TRBV7-3; d_call: NA; j_call: TRBJ2-1; clone_size: NA; cdr3_aa: CASSLGPADYNEQFF; cdr3_nt: TGTGCCAGCAGCTTAGGGCCCGCTGACTACAATGAGCAGTTCTTC
v_call: TRBV2; d_call: TRBD1; j_call: TRBJ2-1; clone_size: NA; cdr3_aa: CASKPKAWTGADEQFF; cdr3_nt: TGTGCCAGCAAACCAAAGGCCTGGACAGGGGCTGATGAGCAGTTCTTC
v_call: TRBV27; d_call: TRBD1; j_call: TRBJ2-2; clone_size: NA; cdr3_aa: CASRRSGQGARNTGELFF; cdr3_nt: TGTGCCAGCAGGCGATCCGGACAGGGGGCGCGGAACACCGGGGAGCTGTTTTTT
v_call: TRBV21-1; d_call: NA; j_call: TRBJ1-1; clone_size: NA; cdr3_aa: CASRADRGREIMNTEAFF; cdr3_nt: TGTGCCAGCAGAGCCGACAGGGGCCGAGAAATTATGAACACTGAAGCTTTCTTT
v_call: TRBV10-1; d_call: NA; j_call: TRBJ2-2; clone_size: NA; cdr3_aa: CASSAANTGELFF; cdr3_nt: TGCGCCAGCAGTGCAGCGAACACCGGGGAGCTGTTTTTT
v_call: TRBV6-6; d_call: NA; j_call: TRBJ1-2; clone_size: NA; cdr3_aa: CASSPGNYGYTF; cdr3_nt: TGTGCCAGCTCCCCAGGCAACTATGGCTACACCTTC
v_call: TRBV5-1; d_call: TRBD1; j_call: TRBJ2-3; clone_size: NA; cdr3_aa: CASSRWGTEGTDTQYF; cdr3_nt: TGCGCCAGCAGCCGTTGGGGGACAGAAGGCACAGATACGCAGTATTTT
v_call: TRBV4-1; d_call: NA; j_call: TRBJ2-1; clone_size: NA; cdr3_aa: CASSQQTGSGSYNEQFF; cdr3_nt: TGCGCCAGCAGCCAACAAACGGGGAGTGGCTCCTACAATGAGCAGTTCTTC
v_call: TRBV6-2/TRBV6-3; d_call: NA; j_call: TRBJ2-5; clone_size: NA; cdr3_aa: CASSPNRVETQYF; cdr3_nt: TGTGCCAGCAGCCCCAACAGGGTTGAGACCCAGTACTTC
v_call: TRBV4-3; d_call: NA; j_call: TRBJ1-2; clone_size: once; cdr3_aa: CASSLLAGDYGYTF; cdr3_nt: TGCGCCAGCAGCCTACTCGCGGGGGACTATGGCTACACCTTC
v_call: TRBV5-1; d_call: NA; j_call: TRBJ2-2; clone_size: once; cdr3_aa: CASRGAGAHTGELFF; cdr3_nt: TGCGCCAGCAGAGGGGCGGGGGCACACACCGGGGAGCTGTTTTTT
v_call: TRBV5-1; d_call: NA; j_call: TRBJ1-2; clone_size: NA; cdr3_aa: CASSLDGRGFGGYTF; cdr3_nt: TGCGCCAGCAGCTTGGACGGACGGGGTTTTGGTGGCTACACCTTC